Listed here are 10 T cell receptor beta chains from one sample, sequenced in a study of blood T cell repertoires in COVID-19. Some clones are missing from TCRdb's copy, which holds only in-frame ones; the method was immunoSEQ multiplex PCR. The data contain more than 120,000 clones, approximately 89% of them seen just once; the ten biggest clones take up 28%. Sequenced material: peripheral blood. These receptors originate from a human donor in a cohort sampled during active COVID-19.

V and J are TRBV24-1 and TRBJ1-3; D might be TRBD1 (6 bases). The CDR3 consists of 14 residues. CDR1 KGHDR and CDR2 SFDVKD come from the germline V gene. Trimming took off 9 bases at V and 2 bases at J, with 13 bases between the two ends. CDR3 coding DNA: TGTGCCACCCCCCCGGGACATACTGGAAACACCATATATTTT. Translated: CATPPGHTGNTIYF.

This clone was found a few times. This chain joins TRBV2 and TRBJ1-3; TRBD1 aligns across 8 bases. Germline lookup yields CDR1 SNHLY and CDR2 FYNNEI. The ends lost 6 bases at V and 0 bases at J; junction bases unmatched: 4. CDR3 size: 15 residues. The CDR3 loop is CASRPGQVSGNTIYF. The CDR3, as DNA: TGTGCCAGCAGACCGGGACAGGTCTCTGGAAACACCATATATTTT. Complete variable domain (other parts from reference TRBV2 and TRBJ1-3): EPEVTQTPSHQVTQMGQEVILRCVPISNHLYFYWYRQILGQKVEFLVSFYNNEISEKSEIFDDQFSVERPDGSNFTLKIRSTKLEDSAMYFCASRPGQVSGNTIYFGEGSWLTVV.

V gene TRBV6-2 or TRBV6-3 combines with J gene TRBJ2-7; D not certain. Germline assignment: CDR1 MNHEY and CDR2 SVGEGT. The CDR3 is 12 residues long. V was shortened by 5 bases and J by 0 bases, with 5 bases between the two germline ends. CDR3 region: CASSLYSYEQYF. The CDR3 nucleotides read TGTGCCAGCAGTCTCTACTCCTACGAGCAGTACTTC.

This clone was found once. The chain recombines TRBV30 with TRBJ2-2; weak D call: TRBD2 (7 bases). Germline V lookup: CDR1 GTSNPN, CDR2 SVGIG (reference sequence). The CDR3 totals 16 residues. V was pared by 0 bases and J by 7 bases, with 18 bases between. The CDR3 DNA reads as TGTGCCTGGAGTGTATTGGGGGGGCTAGCAAGCGGGGAGCTGTTTTTT. Its translation: CAWSVLGGLASGELFF.

This clone was observed a single time. This sequence joins TRBV9 and TRBJ1-2; perhaps TRBD1 as D (6 bases). V lost 5 bases and J 6 bases, leaving 17 bases between the germline ends. CDR1 is SGDLS, CDR2 YYNGEE, per germline. The CDR3 sequence is 14 residues long. The CDR3 loop reads CASRTPSGDNGYTF. The CDR3 coding sequence is TGTGCCAGCAGAACTCCCAGCGGGGACAATGGCTACACCTTC.

The V gene is TRBV29-1, the J gene TRBJ1-4, with a possible D match to TRBD1 (5 bases). This CDR3 spans 11 amino acids. Germline CDR1 SQVTM, CDR2 ANQGSEA. The V gene lost 4 bases and the J gene lost 8 bases, with 8 bases spanning the gap. In nucleotides, the CDR3 is TGCAGCGTTGGGACACGGGAAAAACTGTTTTTT. It yields the protein CSVGTREKLFF.

The chain is built from TRBV27 and TRBJ2-4; TRBD1 matches at 7 bases. V lost 3 bases, J lost 7 bases, and 15 bases stayed unmatched. CDR1 is MNHEY, CDR2 SMNVEV, per germline (reference sequence). The CDR3 totals 17 residues. The CDR3 here is CASSFSGQFSGNNIQYF. CDR3 nucleotides: TGTGCCAGCAGTTTCTCGGGACAGTTCTCTGGAAACAACATTCAGTACTTC.

The chain has TRBV2 and TRBJ1-4, with D perhaps matching TRBD1 (6 bases). The CDR3 contains 16 residues. CDR1 is SNHLY and CDR2 is FYNNEI in the germline V gene. V was clipped by 6 bases and J by 0 bases, with 14 bases between them. Here the CDR3 reads CASRRLTGTTNEKLFF. The CDR3 nucleotides are TGTGCCAGCAGACGGTTAACAGGGACAACTAATGAAAAACTGTTTTTT.

The CDR3 loop reads CASSQEGQENYGYTF. The CDR3 region has the DNA TGCGCCAGCAGCCAAGAGGGACAGGAGAACTATGGCTACACCTTC. The chain is built from TRBV4-1 and TRBJ1-2; 8 bases match TRBD1. Germline-derived CDR1 and CDR2 are MGHRA and YSYEKL. Trimming cost V 0 bases and J 2 bases; bases outside gene matches: 2. The CDR3 is 15 residues long.

The gene calls are TRBV11-2 and TRBJ2-5; TRBD2 might be the D (6 bases). Trimming removed 1 base from V and 5 bases from J, with 14 bases in between. This CDR3 region has 15 residues. Germline lookup yields CDR1 SGHAT and CDR2 FQNNGV. CDR3 in amino acids: CASSLVTGGPETQYF. The CDR3 nucleotides read TGTGCCAGCAGCTTAGTGACCGGGGGTCCGGAGACCCAGTACTTC.